The sequence of this T cell receptor (beta chain) was determined in a study of graft-versus-host responses after intestinal transplantation. Whole-study context: Transplants given to recipients were multivisceral, liver-intestinal, or isolated intestinal. Study observations and caveats: Recipient marrow held GvH clones, some first seen in ileum or blood. The study associated peak circulating GvH clone levels with early post-transplant HvG declines.

Between the trimmed V and J ends, which lost 2 bases and 3 bases, there was a span of 4 bases. CDR3 length: 13 residues. The germline V gene encodes CDR1 MNHEY and CDR2 SVGAGI. Data came from immunoSEQ multiplex PCR; TCRdb stores just in-frame clones and leaves some out. The sample has some 66,000 clones, 89% seen once. In the case of this clone: The antigen is not known.

Processed graft tissue released its intraepithelial and lamina propria lymphocytes. The gene calls are TRBV6-5 and TRBJ2-2; no definite D call. Specimen: ileum tissue, collected less than 400 days after transplant. The TCR comes from a human patient who received an intestinal transplant, so some T cells may come from the graft donor. CDR3 in amino acids: CASSYGDTGELFF. The DNA of the CDR3 is TGTGCCAGCAGTTACGGCGACACCGGGGAGCTGTTTTTT.